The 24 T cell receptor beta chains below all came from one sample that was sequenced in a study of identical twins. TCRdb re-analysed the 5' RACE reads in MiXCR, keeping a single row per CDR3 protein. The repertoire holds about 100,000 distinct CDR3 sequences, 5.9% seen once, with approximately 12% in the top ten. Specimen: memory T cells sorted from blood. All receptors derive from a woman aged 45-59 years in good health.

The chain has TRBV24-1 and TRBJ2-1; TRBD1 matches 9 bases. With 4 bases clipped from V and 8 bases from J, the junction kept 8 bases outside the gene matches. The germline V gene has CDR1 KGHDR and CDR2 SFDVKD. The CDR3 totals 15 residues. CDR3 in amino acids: CATSDAGTGRDEQFF. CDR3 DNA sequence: TGTGCCACCAGTGACGCCGGGACAGGGAGGGATGAGCAGTTCTTC.

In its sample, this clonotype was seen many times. CDR3 DNA sequence: TGTGCCAGCAGCCAAAACAGGGGAGGGAATTCACCCCTCCACTTT. This codes for CASSQNRGGNSPLHF. The V and J genes are TRBV3-1 and TRBJ1-6, with 7 bases fitting TRBD1. Germline V lookup: CDR1 LGHDT, CDR2 YNNKEL (reference sequence). The CDR3 runs 15 residues. Unmatched junction bases numbered 5, after V lost 2 bases and J lost 7 bases.

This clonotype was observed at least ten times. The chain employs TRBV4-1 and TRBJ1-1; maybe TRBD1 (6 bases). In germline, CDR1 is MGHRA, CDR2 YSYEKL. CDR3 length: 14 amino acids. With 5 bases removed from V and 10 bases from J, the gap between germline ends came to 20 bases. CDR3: CASSWAQGTVGAFF. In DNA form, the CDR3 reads TGCGCCAGCAGCTGGGCACAGGGCACTGTCGGAGCTTTCTTT.

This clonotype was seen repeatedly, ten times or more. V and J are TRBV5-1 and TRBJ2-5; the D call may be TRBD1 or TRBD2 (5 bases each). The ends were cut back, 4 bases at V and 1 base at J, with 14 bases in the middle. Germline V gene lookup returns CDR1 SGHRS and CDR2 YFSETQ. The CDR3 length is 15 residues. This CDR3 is CASSPGVRAQETQYF. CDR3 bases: TGCGCCAGCAGCCCCGGGGTCAGGGCCCAAGAGACCCAGTACTTC.

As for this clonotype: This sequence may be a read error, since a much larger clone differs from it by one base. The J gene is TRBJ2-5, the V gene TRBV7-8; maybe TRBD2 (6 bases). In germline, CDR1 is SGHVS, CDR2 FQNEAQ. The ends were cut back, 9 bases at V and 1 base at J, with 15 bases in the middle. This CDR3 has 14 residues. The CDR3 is CARSPGTFQETQYF. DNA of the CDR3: TGTGCCAGGAGCCCTGGGACTTTCCAAGAGACCCAGTACTTC.

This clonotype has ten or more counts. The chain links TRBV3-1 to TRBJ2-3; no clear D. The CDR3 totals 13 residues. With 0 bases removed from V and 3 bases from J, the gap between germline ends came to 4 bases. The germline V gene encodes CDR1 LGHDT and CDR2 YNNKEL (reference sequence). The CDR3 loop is CASSQDSTDTQYF. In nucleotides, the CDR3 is TGTGCCAGCAGCCAAGATAGTACAGATACGCAGTATTTT.

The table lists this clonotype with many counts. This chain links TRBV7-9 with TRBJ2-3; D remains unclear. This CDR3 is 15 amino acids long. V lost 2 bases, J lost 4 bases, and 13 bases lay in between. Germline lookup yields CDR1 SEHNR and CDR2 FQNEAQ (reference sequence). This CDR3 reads CASSLLARSSDTQYF. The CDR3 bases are TGTGCCAGCAGCTTATTAGCCAGATCGTCAGATACGCAGTATTTT.

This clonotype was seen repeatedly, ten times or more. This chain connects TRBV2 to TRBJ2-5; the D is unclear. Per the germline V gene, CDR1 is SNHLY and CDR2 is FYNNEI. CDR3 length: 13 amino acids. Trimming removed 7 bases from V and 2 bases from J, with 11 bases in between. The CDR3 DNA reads TGTGCCAGCATGCGAAGCGAACAAGAGACCCAGTACTTC. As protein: CASMRSEQETQYF. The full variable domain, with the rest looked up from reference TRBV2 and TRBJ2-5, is EPEVTQTPSHQVTQMGQEVILRCVPISNHLYFYWYRQILGQKVEFLVSFYNNEISEKSEIFDDQFSVERPDGSNFTLKIRSTKLEDSAMYFCASMRSEQETQYFGPGTRLLVL.

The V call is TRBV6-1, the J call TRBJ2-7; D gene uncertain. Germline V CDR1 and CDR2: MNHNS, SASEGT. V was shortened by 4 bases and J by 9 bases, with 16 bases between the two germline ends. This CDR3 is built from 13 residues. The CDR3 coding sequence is TGTGCCAGCAGTGGAGTTCTTGGAGCCGGGCAGTACTTC. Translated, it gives CASSGVLGAGQYF.

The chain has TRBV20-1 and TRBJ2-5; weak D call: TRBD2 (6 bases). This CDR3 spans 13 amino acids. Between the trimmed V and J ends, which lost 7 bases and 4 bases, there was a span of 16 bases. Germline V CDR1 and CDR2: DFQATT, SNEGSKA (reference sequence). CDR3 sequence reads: CSGRGGVRETQYF. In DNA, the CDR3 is TGCAGTGGTCGAGGAGGGGTACGAGAGACCCAGTACTTC.

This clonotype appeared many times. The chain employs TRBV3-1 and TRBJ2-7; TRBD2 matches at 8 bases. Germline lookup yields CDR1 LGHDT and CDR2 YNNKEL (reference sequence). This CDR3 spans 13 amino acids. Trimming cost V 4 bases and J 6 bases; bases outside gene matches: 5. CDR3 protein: CASSRGTSPEQYV. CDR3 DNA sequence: TGTGCCAGCAGCCGAGGGACTAGTCCCGAGCAGTACGTC.

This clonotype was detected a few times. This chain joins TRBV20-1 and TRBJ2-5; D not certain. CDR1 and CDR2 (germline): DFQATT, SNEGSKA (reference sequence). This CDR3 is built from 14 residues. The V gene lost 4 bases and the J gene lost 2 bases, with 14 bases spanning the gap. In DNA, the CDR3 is TGCAGTGCTATAATCCAGGTTTCACAAGAGACCCAGTACTTC. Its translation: CSAIIQVSQETQYF.

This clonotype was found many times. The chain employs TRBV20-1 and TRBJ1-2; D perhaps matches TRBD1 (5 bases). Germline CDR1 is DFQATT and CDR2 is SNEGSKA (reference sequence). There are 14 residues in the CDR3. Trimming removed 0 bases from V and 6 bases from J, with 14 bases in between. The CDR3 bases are TGCAGTGCTAGAGAAGGTAGTGGGGCTCATGGCTACACCTTC. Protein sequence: CSAREGSGAHGYTF.

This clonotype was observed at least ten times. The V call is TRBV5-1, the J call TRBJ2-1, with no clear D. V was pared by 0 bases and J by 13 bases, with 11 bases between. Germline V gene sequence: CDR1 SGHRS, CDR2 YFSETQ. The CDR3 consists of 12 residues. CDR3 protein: CASSLDRETQFF. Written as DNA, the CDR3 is TGCGCCAGCAGCTTGGATCGCGAGACCCAGTTCTTC.

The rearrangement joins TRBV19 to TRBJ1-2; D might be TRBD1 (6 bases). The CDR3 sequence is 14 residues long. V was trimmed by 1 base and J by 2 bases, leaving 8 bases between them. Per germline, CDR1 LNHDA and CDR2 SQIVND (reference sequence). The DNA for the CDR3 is TGTGCCAGTAGTATAGTTGGGGGCAACTATGGCTACACCTTC. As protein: CASSIVGGNYGYTF.

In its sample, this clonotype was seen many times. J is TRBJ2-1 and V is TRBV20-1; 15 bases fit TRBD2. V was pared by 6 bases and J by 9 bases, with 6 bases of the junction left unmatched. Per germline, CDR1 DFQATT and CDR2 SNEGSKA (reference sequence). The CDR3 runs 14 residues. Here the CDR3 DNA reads TGCAGTGCCTCGGGACTAGCGGGAGGAGGTGAGCAGTTCTTC. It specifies CSASGLAGGGEQFF.

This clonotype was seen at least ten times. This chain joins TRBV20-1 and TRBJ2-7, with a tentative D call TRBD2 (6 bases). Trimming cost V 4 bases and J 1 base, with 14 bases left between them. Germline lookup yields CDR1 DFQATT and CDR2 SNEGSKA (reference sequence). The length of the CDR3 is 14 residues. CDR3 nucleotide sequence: TGCAGTGCTACGCCAGACGGGAGTTCCTACGAGCAGTACTTC. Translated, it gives CSATPDGSSYEQYF.

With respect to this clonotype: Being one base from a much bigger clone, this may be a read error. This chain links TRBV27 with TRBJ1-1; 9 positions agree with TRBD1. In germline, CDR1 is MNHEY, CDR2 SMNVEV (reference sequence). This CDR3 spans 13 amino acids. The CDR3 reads CVSWTGVGTEAFF. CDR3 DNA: TGTGTCAGTTGGACAGGGGTTGGTACTGAAGCTTTCTTT.

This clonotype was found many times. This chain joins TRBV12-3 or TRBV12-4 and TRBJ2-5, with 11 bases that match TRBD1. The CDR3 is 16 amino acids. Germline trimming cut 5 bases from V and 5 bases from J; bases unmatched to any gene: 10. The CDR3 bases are TGTGCCAGCAGTCCCCAGGGGGACAGGGGGGGGGAGACCCAGTACTTC. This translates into CASSPQGDRGGETQYF.

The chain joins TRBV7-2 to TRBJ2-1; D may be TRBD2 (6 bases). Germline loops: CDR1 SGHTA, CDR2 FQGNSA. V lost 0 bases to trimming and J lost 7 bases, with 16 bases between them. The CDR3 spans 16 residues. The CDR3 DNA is TGTGCCAGCAGCTTAGCCTCGGGAGCGATAACAAATGAGCAGTTCTTC. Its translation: CASSLASGAITNEQFF.

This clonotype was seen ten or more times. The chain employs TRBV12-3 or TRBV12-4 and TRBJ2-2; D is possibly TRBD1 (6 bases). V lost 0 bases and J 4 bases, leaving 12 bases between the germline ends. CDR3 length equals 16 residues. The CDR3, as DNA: TGTGCCAGCAGTTTAGCAATAGCAGGGGTCACCGGGGAGCTGTTTTTT. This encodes CASSLAIAGVTGELFF.

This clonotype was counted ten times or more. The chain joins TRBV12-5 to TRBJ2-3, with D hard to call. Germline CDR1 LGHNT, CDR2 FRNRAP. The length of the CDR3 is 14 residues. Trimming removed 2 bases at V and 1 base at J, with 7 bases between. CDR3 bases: TGTGCTAGTGGTTTGCCCGGCGGCACAGATACGCAGTATTTT. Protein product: CASGLPGGTDTQYF.

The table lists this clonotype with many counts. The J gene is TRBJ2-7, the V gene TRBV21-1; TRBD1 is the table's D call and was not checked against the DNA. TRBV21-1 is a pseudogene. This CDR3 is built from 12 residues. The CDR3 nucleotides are TGTGCCAGCAGCAAACCCCCCCAGGAGCAGTACGTC. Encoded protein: CASSKPPQEQYV.

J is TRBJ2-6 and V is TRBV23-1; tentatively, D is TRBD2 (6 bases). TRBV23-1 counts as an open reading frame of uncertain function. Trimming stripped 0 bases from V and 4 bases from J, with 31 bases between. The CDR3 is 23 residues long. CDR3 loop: CASSQSRSTVAGSSPMGANVLTF. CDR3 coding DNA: TGCGCCAGCAGTCAATCCCGATCGACGGTGGCGGGATCCTCGCCGATGGGGGCCAACGTCCTGACTTTC.